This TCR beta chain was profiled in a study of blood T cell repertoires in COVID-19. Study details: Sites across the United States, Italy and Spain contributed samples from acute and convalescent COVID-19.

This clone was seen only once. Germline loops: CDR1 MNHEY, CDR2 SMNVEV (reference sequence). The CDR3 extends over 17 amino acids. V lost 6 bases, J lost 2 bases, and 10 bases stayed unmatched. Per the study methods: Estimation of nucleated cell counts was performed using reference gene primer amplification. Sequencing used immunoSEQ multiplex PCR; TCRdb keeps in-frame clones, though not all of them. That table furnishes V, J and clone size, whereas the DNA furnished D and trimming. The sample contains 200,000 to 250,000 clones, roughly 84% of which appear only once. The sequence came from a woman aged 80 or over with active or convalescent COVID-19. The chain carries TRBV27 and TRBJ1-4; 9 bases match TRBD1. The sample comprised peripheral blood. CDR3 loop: CASRGQGLSRTNEKLFF. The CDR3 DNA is TGTGCCAGCAGAGGACAGGGGTTAAGTAGGACTAATGAAAAACTGTTTTTT.